The T cell receptor (beta chain) described here comes from a study of post-analysis software for immune sequencing data. Background on the study: Clinical courses comprised relapsing-remitting, secondary progressive and progressive-relapsing multiple sclerosis.

Unique molecular identifiers were built into the TCR beta cDNA libraries. T cells numbering roughly 0.9 to 10 million yielded cDNA molecules that totaled about 500,000. TCRdb independently ran MiXCR on the PCR reads; one entry per CDR3 protein. Seen here are some 370,000 distinct CDR3 sequences, about a third observed once, and the top ten hold around an eighth. Regarding the study as a whole: There were five TRBV segments more frequent in patients than controls, and TRBV5-6, TRBV5-1 and TRBV20-1 were among them. Controls had significantly higher normalized Chao1 diversity than multiple sclerosis patients. Samples prepared in the same batch strongly co-clustered by F measure.

The CDR3 runs to 18 residues. Germline CDR1 MGHRA, CDR2 YSYEKL. Between the trimmed V and J ends, which lost 0 bases and 5 bases, there was a span of 17 bases. As for this clonotype: What it binds is unknown.

The sample consisted of blood. This clonotype was obtained from a girl aged 5 to 17 with multiple sclerosis. The chain carries TRBV4-1 and TRBJ1-6; the D is unclear. CDR3 DNA sequence: TGCGCCAGCAGCCAAGATTCAACGGAGGCAGGAAATAATTCACCCCTCCACTTT. Translating it yields CASSQDSTEAGNNSPLHF.